A single sample is the source of the 32 T cell receptor beta chains below, sequenced in a study of T cell clonotyping in hematopoietic cell transplantation. Generated by immunoSEQ multiplex PCR, the TCRdb table keeps only in-frame clones and is missing some. The data show about 16,000 clones, 85% to 90% seen once. Source material: peripheral blood mononuclear cells. The receptors derive from a man in his fifties in good health. Some clones in this sample may be carry-over from other donors' samples.

The chain couples TRBV7-8 to TRBJ1-4; D is unresolved. The germline gives CDR1 SGHVS, CDR2 FQNEAQ. CDR3 length: 15 residues. The V end lost 2 bases, the J end lost 5 bases, and 12 bases lay between the germline ends. Here the CDR3 reads CASSLKGRDNEKLFF. The CDR3 nucleotides read TGTGCCAGCAGCTTAAAGGGCCGCGACAATGAAAAACTGTTTTTT.

This chain connects TRBV11-2 to TRBJ1-2; D is perhaps TRBD1 (5 bases). Trimming removed 2 bases from V and 7 bases from J, with 8 bases in between. CDR1 is SGHAT and CDR2 is FQNNGV in the germline V gene. The length of the CDR3 is 12 residues. This chain's CDR3 is CASSLTTAGYTF. The CDR3 DNA reads as TGTGCCAGCAGCTTAACGACAGCTGGCTACACCTTC. The whole variable domain, remainder taken from reference TRBV11-2 and TRBJ1-2, is EAGVAQSPRYKIIEKRQSVAFWCNPISGHATLYWYQQILGQGPKLLIQFQNNGVVDDSQLPKDRFSAERLKGVDSTLKIQPAKLEDSAVYLCASSLTTAGYTFGSGTRLTVV.

The J gene is TRBJ2-7, the V gene TRBV7-3; D gene unclear. V was clipped by 4 bases and J by 6 bases, with 13 bases between them. Germline-derived CDR1 and CDR2 are SGHTA and FQGTGA. This CDR3 comprises 13 residues. The CDR3 loop reads CASSSGSVGEQYF. CDR3 DNA sequence: TGTGCCAGCAGCTCCGGGTCTGTCGGCGAGCAGTACTTC. Full variable domain (missing parts from reference TRBV7-3 and TRBJ2-7): GAGVSQTPSNKVTEKGKYVELRCDPISGHTALYWYRQSLGQGPEFLIYFQGTGAADDSGLPNDRFFAVRPEGSVSTLKIQRTERGDSAVYLCASSSGSVGEQYFGPGTRLTVT.

The chain combines TRBV27 with TRBJ2-5; D unresolved. CDR3 length: 13 residues. Trimming removed 3 bases from V and 2 bases from J, with 7 bases in between. Germline V gene data show CDR1 as MNHEY and CDR2 as SMNVEV (reference sequence). CDR3 region: CASSFKPQETQYF. CDR3 nucleotides: TGTGCCAGCAGTTTCAAGCCTCAAGAGACCCAGTACTTC.

The chain carries TRBV5-6 and TRBJ2-3; the match to TRBD2 covers 8 bases. Germline CDR1 SGHDT, CDR2 YYEEEE. V dropped 7 bases and J dropped 5; count of bases not matched to a gene: 12. The CDR3 consists of 15 residues. In nucleotides, the CDR3 is TGTGCCAGCGGCCTGGCGGGGGGTTCCCGAGATACGCAGTATTTT. Translating it yields CASGLAGGSRDTQYF.

The chain has TRBV9 and TRBJ2-1; TRBD2 matches 10 bases. The germline V gene has CDR1 SGDLS and CDR2 YYNGEE. The V and J ends lost 6 bases and 3 bases, in that order; junction bases with no gene match: 6. The CDR3 covers 15 residues. CDR3 sequence reads: CASNQAGGVYNEQFF. The DNA for the CDR3 is TGTGCCAGCAACCAAGCGGGGGGGGTCTACAATGAGCAGTTCTTC.

This chain links TRBV6-5 with TRBJ2-5; tentative D call: TRBD1 (5 bases). Trimming took off 6 bases at V and 2 bases at J, with 10 bases between the two ends. The CDR3 is 13 amino acids. CDR1 is MNHEY and CDR2 is SVGAGI in the germline V gene. The CDR3 region is CASRKGSQETQYF. The CDR3 region has the DNA TGTGCCAGCAGAAAGGGGTCGCAAGAGACCCAGTACTTC.

The gene calls are TRBV6-6 and TRBJ2-3; 7 nucleotides match TRBD1. The length of the CDR3 is 14 residues. Trimming cost V 8 bases and J 5 bases; bases outside gene matches: 10. CDR1 MNHNY and CDR2 SVGAGI come from the germline V gene (reference sequence). The DNA for the CDR3 is TGTGCCAGCCCAAGGGGGCCAGGGATAGATACGCAGTATTTT. Amino acid sequence: CASPRGPGIDTQYF.

The chain uses TRBV6-1 and TRBJ2-3; 12 positions agree with TRBD2. This CDR3 comprises 17 residues. Trimming at V came to 2 bases and at J to 10 bases, leaving 13 bases not matched to a gene. Per germline, CDR1 MNHNS and CDR2 SASEGT. The CDR3 spells CASSEPRTSGDLRAQYF. CDR3 coding DNA: TGTGCCAGCAGTGAACCCCGGACTAGCGGGGACCTCAGGGCGCAGTATTTT.

On this clone itself: Other DNA sequences within the sample encode an identical CDR3. This chain joins TRBV5-1 and TRBJ1-1; no definite D call. V was clipped by 4 bases and J by 3 bases, with 10 bases between them. The CDR3 consists of 13 residues. From germline, CDR1 is SGHRS and CDR2 YFSETQ. CDR3 DNA: TGCGCCAGCAGCCTCGGACGCGACACTGAAGCTTTCTTT. Protein: CASSLGRDTEAFF.

The chain carries TRBV30 and TRBJ1-4; a possible D gene is TRBD1 (6 bases). Trimming stripped 4 bases from V and 7 bases from J, with 16 bases between. Per germline, CDR1 GTSNPN and CDR2 SVGIG (reference sequence). The CDR3 covers 14 residues. The CDR3 DNA reads as TGTGCCTGGATGGTCAGGGGTCATAGTGAAAAACTGTTTTTT. Protein sequence: CAWMVRGHSEKLFF.

The chain is built from TRBV11-3 and TRBJ2-3, with no clear D. The V gene's germline CDR1 is SGHNT and CDR2 YENEEA. Trimming removed 5 bases at V and 2 bases at J, with 8 bases between. This CDR3 is built from 13 residues. The CDR3 protein is CASSLPNTDTQYF. The CDR3 coding sequence is TGTGCCAGCAGCCTACCAAACACAGATACGCAGTATTTT.

This clone is a singleton in its sample. The rearrangement links TRBV6-5 to TRBJ2-7, with D tentatively TRBD1 or TRBD2 (5 bases each). The germline V gene has CDR1 MNHEY and CDR2 SVGAGI. This CDR3 comprises 15 residues. V gave up 2 bases and J gave up 2 bases, with 13 bases separating them. The CDR3 DNA follows: TGTGCCAGCAGTTACCTCCGGGACGGCCCCTACGAGCAGTACTTC. Translated: CASSYLRDGPYEQYF.

The rearrangement joins TRBV7-6 to TRBJ1-2; possible D gene TRBD1, 5 bases. In germline, CDR1 is SGHVS, CDR2 FNYEAQ. This CDR3 comprises 14 residues. The V end was cut by 4 bases, the J end by 5 bases, with 14 bases between. This chain's CDR3 is CASSSLQAYYGYTF. DNA for the CDR3: TGTGCCAGCAGCTCGTTACAGGCCTATTATGGCTACACCTTC.

The chain carries TRBV25-1 and TRBJ1-6; D is unclear. CDR3 length: 12 residues. Germline CDR1 reads MGHDK; CDR2 reads SYGVNS. The V and J ends lost 7 bases and 9 bases respectively, with 10 bases between them. Here the CDR3 reads CASNARSSPLHF. For the CDR3, the DNA is TGTGCCAGCAACGCCCGCAGTTCACCCCTCCACTTT.

The chain links TRBV5-1 to TRBJ2-7; 9 nucleotides match TRBD1. The CDR3 extends over 15 amino acids. The trim removed 2 bases at V and 6 bases at J, leaving 9 bases unmatched. CDR1 and CDR2 from the germline V gene are SGHRS and YFSETQ. This chain's CDR3 is CASSLGTGKTFEQYF. The CDR3 bases are TGCGCCAGCAGCTTAGGGACAGGGAAAACTTTCGAGCAGTACTTC.

In DNA, the CDR3 is TGTGCCAGCAGTCCCGACACCAGGGGCTATGGCTACACCTTC. It translates to CASSPDTRGYGYTF. The chain has TRBV14 and TRBJ1-2; TRBD1 is a possible D gene (6 bases). V was clipped by 6 bases and J by 4 bases, with 15 bases between them. CDR1 SGHDN and CDR2 FVKESK come from the germline V gene. This CDR3 contains 14 residues. The variable domain in full, with the rest retrieved from reference TRBV14 and TRBJ1-2, is EAGVTQFPSHSVIEKGQTVTLRCDPISGHDNLYWYRRVMGKEIKFLLHFVKESKQDESGMPNNRFLAERTGGTYSTLKVQPAELEDSGVYFCASSPDTRGYGYTFGSGTRLTVV.

This chain joins TRBV6-6 and TRBJ2-7; 11 nucleotides agree with TRBD1. Trimming took 2 bases from V and 6 from J; bases not matched to a gene: 9. CDR1 and CDR2 from the germline V gene are MNHNY and SVGAGI (reference sequence). The CDR3 is 16 residues long. CDR3 sequence reads: CASSYPKGQGVSEQYF. The CDR3 DNA is TGTGCCAGCAGTTACCCGAAGGGACAGGGGGTTTCCGAGCAGTACTTC.

This chain joins TRBV14 and TRBJ1-1; D possibly corresponds to TRBD1 (6 bases). Germline V CDR1 and CDR2: SGHDN, FVKESK. This CDR3 is built from 14 residues. The V gene lost 3 bases and the J gene lost 6 bases, with 14 bases spanning the gap. This CDR3 reads CASSHLHRDAEAFF. The CDR3 DNA is TGTGCCAGCAGCCACCTACACAGGGACGCTGAAGCTTTCTTT. Filled out from reference TRBV14 and TRBJ1-1, the complete variable domain reads EAGVTQFPSHSVIEKGQTVTLRCDPISGHDNLYWYRRVMGKEIKFLLHFVKESKQDESGMPNNRFLAERTGGTYSTLKVQPAELEDSGVYFCASSHLHRDAEAFFGQGTRLTVV.

This rearrangement joins TRBV28 to TRBJ1-5, with D possibly being TRBD1 (6 bases). This CDR3 spans 15 amino acids. The germline gives CDR1 MDHEN, CDR2 SYDVKM. V shed 3 bases and J shed 4 bases, with 13 bases lying between them. The chain's CDR3 is CASSFVGRGNQPQHF. CDR3 coding DNA: TGTGCCAGCAGTTTTGTGGGGAGGGGGAATCAGCCCCAGCATTTT.

This clone was seen a handful of times. The chain links TRBV7-9 to TRBJ1-4; D unclear. This CDR3 contains 15 residues. CDR1 SEHNR and CDR2 FQNEAQ come from the germline V gene (reference sequence). V shed 1 base and J shed 5 bases, with 11 bases lying between them. The CDR3 DNA is TGTGCCAGCAGCTTAGTGAGCGGGGAAAATGAAAAACTGTTTTTT. Amino acids: CASSLVSGENEKLFF.

The CDR3 coding sequence is TGTGCCAGCAACAGGGGAAACACCGGGGAGCTGTTTTTT. It encodes CASNRGNTGELFF. The genes are TRBV6-5 and TRBJ2-2; 7 nucleotides line up with TRBD1. The CDR3 covers 13 residues. The junction had 1 base not matched to a gene; V was cut back by 7 bases and J by 2 bases. The germline CDR1 and CDR2 sequences are MNHEY and SVGAGI.

The V gene is TRBV14, the J gene TRBJ2-3; the match to TRBD2 covers 7 bases. V was clipped by 4 bases and J by 4 bases; unmatched bases: 8. The CDR3 covers 15 residues. The V gene's germline CDR1 is SGHDN and CDR2 FVKESK. The CDR3 here is CASSLLVLAADTQYF. Here the CDR3 DNA reads TGTGCCAGCAGCCTCCTGGTCCTAGCGGCAGATACGCAGTATTTT.

The chain combines TRBV30 with TRBJ1-1; D is ambiguous. The CDR3 spans 14 residues. The V end lost 2 bases, the J end lost 0 bases, and 10 bases lay between the germline ends. Per the germline V gene, CDR1 is GTSNPN and CDR2 is SVGIG (reference sequence). The CDR3 DNA follows: TGTGCCTGGAGTTCAACACCCATGAACACTGAAGCTTTCTTT. Its translation: CAWSSTPMNTEAFF.

CDR3 nucleotide sequence: TGTGCCAGCAGCGTAGTTGAGCGGGCCATCACAGATACGCAGTATTTT. This translates into CASSVVERAITDTQYF. The chain is built from TRBV9 and TRBJ2-3; TRBD2 is a possible D gene (6 bases). CDR3 length equals 16 residues. CDR1 is SGDLS, CDR2 YYNGEE, per germline. V lost 0 bases, J lost 2 bases, and 13 bases lay in between. Using reference TRBV9 and TRBJ2-3 for the parts outside the CDR3, the full variable domain is DSGVTQTPKHLITATGQRVTLRCSPRSGDLSVYWYQQSLDQGLQFLIQYYNGEERAKGNILERFSAQQFPDLHSELNLSSLELGDSALYFCASSVVERAITDTQYFGPGTRLTVL.

The chain carries TRBV30 and TRBJ1-6; TRBD1 matches 10 bases. This CDR3 has 14 amino acids. J lost 10 bases, V lost 5 bases, and 8 bases had no gene match. Germline values: CDR1 GTSNPN, CDR2 SVGIG (reference sequence). The CDR3 nucleotides read TGTGCCTGGGTTAAAGGGACAGGGGTCTCACCCCTCCACTTT. Translating gives CAWVKGTGVSPLHF.

V usage is TRBV14 and J usage is TRBJ1-2; D uncertain. Deletions cut 4 bases from V and 6 bases from J, with 18 bases between. CDR3 length: 15 amino acids. The germline V gene has CDR1 SGHDN and CDR2 FVKESK. This CDR3 reads CASSRERRGFDGYTF. In DNA, the CDR3 is TGTGCCAGCAGCCGCGAAAGGAGAGGGTTCGATGGCTACACCTTC.

The chain joins TRBV6-1 to TRBJ1-5; D is ambiguous. The CDR3 covers 14 residues. V lost 3 bases and J 7 bases, leaving 13 bases between the germline ends. Per the germline V gene, CDR1 is MNHNS and CDR2 is SASEGT. Here the CDR3 DNA reads TGTGCCAGCAGTGAGGAGAGGTTGGGGCAGCCCCAGCATTTT. Protein: CASSEERLGQPQHF.

This chain connects TRBV9 to TRBJ1-6; 7 nucleotides line up with TRBD1. The V gene's germline CDR1 is SGDLS and CDR2 YYNGEE. The CDR3 runs 14 residues. The V and J ends lost 2 bases and 11 bases, in that order; junction bases with no gene match: 7. CDR3 sequence: CASSVGQSMAPLHF. CDR3 DNA sequence: TGTGCCAGCAGCGTGGGACAGTCGATGGCACCCCTCCACTTT.

The chain uses TRBV6-1 and TRBJ1-5; no reliable D call. V was cut by 4 bases and J by 0 bases, with 10 bases left in between. Germline loops: CDR1 MNHNS, CDR2 SASEGT. This CDR3 contains 15 residues. CDR3 nucleotides: TGTGCCAGCAGTGTATGGGGAAATAGCAATCAGCCCCAGCATTTT. Protein sequence: CASSVWGNSNQPQHF.

V usage is TRBV5-6 and J usage is TRBJ2-7; tentative D call: TRBD2 (5 bases). From germline, CDR1 is SGHDT and CDR2 YYEEEE. V was trimmed by 1 base and J by 0 bases, leaving 11 bases between them. The CDR3 runs to 15 residues. The CDR3 loop reads CASSLRRLNSYEQYF. The DNA of the CDR3 is TGTGCCAGCAGCTTGCGCAGACTAAACTCCTACGAGCAGTACTTC.

The chain recombines TRBV2 with TRBJ1-5; D not resolved. Per germline, CDR1 SNHLY and CDR2 FYNNEI. V lost 5 bases, J lost 7 bases, and 15 bases lay in between. This CDR3 has 14 residues. The CDR3 coding sequence is TGTGCCAGCAGTAAATGGGGAGAACGCCAGCCCCAGCATTTT. Residues: CASSKWGERQPQHF.